The 30 T cell receptor beta chains presented below share a single source sample, sequenced in a study of T cell responses to AZD1222 COVID-19 vaccine. Method: immunoSEQ multiplex PCR; TCRdb's copy keeps in-frame clones and lacks some. The top ten clones hold approximately 2% of a sample with 130,000 to 150,000 clones, roughly 91% of them seen once. Material: peripheral blood, obtained on day 0 of AZD1222 vaccination. The origin of the receptors is an adult in good health.

This chain joins TRBV29-1 and TRBJ1-2; TRBD1 might be the D (6 bases). Trimming took off 5 bases at V and 1 base at J, with 23 bases between the two ends. The CDR3 covers 17 residues. Germline V gene sequence: CDR1 SQVTM, CDR2 ANQGSEA. CDR3: CSVPGVDLPLFNYGYTF. The CDR3 DNA follows: TGCAGCGTTCCAGGGGTGGATCTTCCTTTATTTAACTATGGCTACACCTTC.

The V call is TRBV11-2, the J call TRBJ1-2; D possibly corresponds to TRBD1 (6 bases). Trimming removed 3 bases from V and 8 bases from J, with 13 bases in between. Per the germline V gene, CDR1 is SGHAT and CDR2 is FQNNGV. The CDR3 consists of 13 residues. Written as DNA, the CDR3 is TGTGCCAGCAGCTTTTTCGGGGGCGACGGCTACACCTTC. Its protein is CASSFFGGDGYTF.

The J gene is TRBJ1-1, the V gene TRBV11-1, with unresolved D. Germline V gene lookup returns CDR1 SGHAT and CDR2 FQDESV (reference sequence). The V end lost 3 bases, the J end lost 0 bases, and 8 bases lay between the germline ends. This CDR3 region has 14 residues. In nucleotides, the CDR3 is TGTGCCAGCAGCTTGGCGGGCCTGAACACTGAAGCTTTCTTT. Translated, it gives CASSLAGLNTEAFF. Filled out from reference TRBV11-1 and TRBJ1-1, the complete variable domain reads EAEVAQSPRYKITEKSQAVAFWCDPISGHATLYWYRQILGQGPELLVQFQDESVVDDSQLPKDRFSAERLKGVDSTLKIQPAELGDSAMYLCASSLAGLNTEAFFGQGTRLTVV.

The J gene is TRBJ1-6, the V gene TRBV2; D possibly corresponds to TRBD1 (6 bases). Germline-derived CDR1 and CDR2 are SNHLY and FYNNEI. Trimming pared 1 base from V and 7 bases from J, leaving 8 bases between. The CDR3 runs 14 residues. The CDR3 DNA reads TGTGCCAGCAGTGAAGAACAGGGAAATTCACCCCTCCACTTT. Residues: CASSEEQGNSPLHF. The entire variable domain, with the rest obtained from reference TRBV2 and TRBJ1-6, is as follows: EPEVTQTPSHQVTQMGQEVILRCVPISNHLYFYWYRQILGQKVEFLVSFYNNEISEKSEIFDDQFSVERPDGSNFTLKIRSTKLEDSAMYFCASSEEQGNSPLHFGNGTRLTVT.

This chain joins TRBV29-1 and TRBJ1-1, with D perhaps matching TRBD1 (5 bases). In germline, CDR1 is SQVTM, CDR2 ANQGSEA. The V gene lost 3 bases and the J gene lost 2 bases, with 13 bases spanning the gap. This CDR3 has 14 residues. The CDR3 loop reads CSVEVGAVNTEAFF. In nucleotides, the CDR3 is TGCAGCGTTGAGGTTGGGGCAGTTAACACTGAAGCTTTCTTT. The whole variable domain, remainder taken from reference TRBV29-1 and TRBJ1-1, is SAVISQKPSRDICQRGTSLTIQCQVDSQVTMMFWYRQQPGQSLTLIATANQGSEATYESGFVIDKFPISRPNLTFSTLTVSNMSPEDSSIYLCSVEVGAVNTEAFFGQGTRLTVV.

The V and J genes are TRBV5-1 and TRBJ2-7, with D unclear. The length of the CDR3 is 15 residues. Germline CDR1 is SGHRS and CDR2 is YFSETQ. The V end lost 0 bases, the J end lost 0 bases, and 10 bases lay between the germline ends. As DNA, the CDR3 is TGCGCCAGCAGCTTGGATAGGGTTCCCTCCTACGAGCAGTACTTC. Encoded protein: CASSLDRVPSYEQYF.

This clone occurred once. The V gene is TRBV19, the J gene TRBJ1-2; D unclear. CDR3 length: 14 amino acids. The V end lost 2 bases, the J end lost 4 bases, and 11 bases lay between the germline ends. Germline assignment: CDR1 LNHDA and CDR2 SQIVND (reference sequence). CDR3 nucleotides: TGTGCCAGTAGTATAAACGGGCCCTTCTATGGCTACACCTTC. This gives the protein CASSINGPFYGYTF.

The rearrangement links TRBV6-5 to TRBJ2-7, with no clear D. V was clipped by 6 bases and J by 3 bases, with 15 bases between them. Germline assignment: CDR1 MNHEY and CDR2 SVGAGI. There are 14 residues in the CDR3. CDR3 sequence: CASRRTEEGYEQYF. The CDR3 nucleotides are TGTGCCAGCAGGAGGACCGAGGAAGGCTACGAGCAGTACTTC.

The chain links TRBV4-1 to TRBJ1-6; D ambiguous. The V end lost 0 bases, the J end lost 4 bases, and 13 bases lay between the germline ends. The CDR3 has 17 amino acids. Germline assignment: CDR1 MGHRA and CDR2 YSYEKL. Written as DNA, the CDR3 is TGCGCCAGCAGCCAAGACTCCATGAGGGTTTATAATTCACCCCTCCACTTT. Translated, it gives CASSQDSMRVYNSPLHF.

This chain uses TRBV19 with TRBJ1-4, with D perhaps TRBD1 (5 bases). V was shortened by 7 bases and J by 6 bases, with 15 bases between the two germline ends. This CDR3 has 14 residues. Germline-derived CDR1 and CDR2 are LNHDA and SQIVND (reference sequence). The CDR3 sequence: CASTGRGFDEKLFF. The CDR3 nucleotides are TGTGCCAGTACAGGGCGAGGGTTTGATGAAAAACTGTTTTTT. The full variable domain, its missing parts supplied by reference TRBV19 and TRBJ1-4, is DGGITQSPKYLFRKEGQNVTLSCEQNLNHDAMYWYRQDPGQGLRLIYYSQIVNDFQKGDIAEGYSVSREKKESFPLTVTSAQKNPTAFYLCASTGRGFDEKLFFGSGTQLSVL.

This clone was observed once. Compared with germline, one end of the junction differs, possibly owing to a read error. This chain connects TRBV7-7 to TRBJ2-1; possible D gene TRBD1, 6 bases. Germline V lookup: CDR1 SSHAT, CDR2 FNYEAQ (reference sequence). The CDR3 contains 15 residues. The CDR3 sequence: CASSLTGTPFNEQFF. CDR3 nucleotides: TGTGCTAGCAGCTTAACCGGGACACCTTTCAATGAGCAGTTCTTC.

The chain uses TRBV21-1 and TRBJ2-1; the table assigns TRBD2, which was not confirmed against the DNA. TRBV21-1 represents a pseudogene. The CDR3 runs to 16 residues. The CDR3 spells CASSISGSLSYNEQFF. CDR3 bases: TGTGCCAGCAGCATTAGCGGGAGCCTCTCCTACAATGAGCAGTTCTTC.

The rearrangement links TRBV7-9 to TRBJ1-1; D perhaps matches TRBD1 (5 bases). The V and J ends lost 6 bases and 1 base respectively, with 12 bases between them. Germline V CDR1 and CDR2: SEHNR, FQNEAQ (reference sequence). The CDR3 sequence is 14 residues long. DNA for the CDR3: TGTGCCAGCAGACTAGGGACGGGGAACACTGAAGCTTTCTTT. This sequence encodes CASRLGTGNTEAFF.

This clone was found once. This chain joins TRBV6-4 and TRBJ1-2, with 10 bases aligning to TRBD1. Losses at the gene ends were 7 bases for V and 2 bases for J; bases not matched to a gene: 13. Germline V gene lookup returns CDR1 MRHNA and CDR2 SNTAGT. There are 17 residues in the CDR3. The CDR3 spells CASKTIGTGALNYGYTF. Here the CDR3 DNA reads TGTGCCAGCAAGACGATCGGGACAGGGGCCCTCAACTATGGCTACACCTTC.

The V gene is TRBV6-5, the J gene TRBJ2-5; 7 positions agree with TRBD2. This CDR3 has 15 amino acids. V was clipped by 4 bases and J by 4 bases; unmatched bases: 9. Germline V gives CDR1 MNHEY, CDR2 SVGAGI. The CDR3 region is CASSFLAEKRETQYF. CDR3 nucleotides: TGTGCCAGCAGTTTTCTAGCGGAGAAAAGAGAGACCCAGTACTTC.

The chain carries TRBV7-2 and TRBJ2-7, with 9 nucleotides matching TRBD2. The CDR3 consists of 16 residues. Trimming at V came to 3 bases and at J to 0 bases, leaving 6 bases not matched to a gene. The V gene's germline CDR1 is SGHTA and CDR2 FQGNSA. CDR3 in amino acids: CASSLAGGTLSYEQYF. The CDR3 nucleotides read TGTGCCAGCAGCTTGGCGGGAGGGACCCTCTCCTACGAGCAGTACTTC.

V is TRBV12-3 or TRBV12-4 and J is TRBJ2-5, with TRBD1 identical over 8 bases. J gave up 4 bases and V 4 bases, and 2 bases lay outside the gene matches. The CDR3 has 13 amino acids. The CDR3 region is CASSYRGSETQYF. CDR3 DNA: TGTGCCAGCAGTTACAGGGGGTCAGAGACCCAGTACTTC.

In DNA, the CDR3 is TGTGCCAGCAGGGGATCGGAATCCTATAATTCACCCCTCCACTTT. Its protein product is CASRGSESYNSPLHF. V gene TRBV5-5 combines with J gene TRBJ1-6; no reliable D call. CDR1 is SGHKS and CDR2 is YYEKEE in the germline V gene (reference sequence). V was shortened by 5 bases and J by 1 base, with 10 bases between the two germline ends. This CDR3 comprises 15 residues.

The V and J genes are TRBV10-1 and TRBJ1-1, with D possibly being TRBD1 (5 bases). Deletions cut 4 bases from V and 2 bases from J, with 8 bases between. Germline values: CDR1 WNHNN, CDR2 SYGVQD (reference sequence). The CDR3 sequence is 13 residues long. CDR3 nucleotides: TGCGCCAGCAGTGTCGACAGAAACACTGAAGCTTTCTTT. This encodes CASSVDRNTEAFF.

CDR3 DNA sequence: TGTGCTAGTGGTCTATCCCCGGGCGGAAACACCATATATTTT. It translates to CASGLSPGGNTIYF. This chain uses TRBV12-5 with TRBJ1-3; D ambiguous. Germline loops: CDR1 LGHNT, CDR2 FRNRAP. The CDR3 is 14 amino acids. With 5 bases removed from V and 4 bases from J, the gap between germline ends came to 12 bases.

This chain joins TRBV28 and TRBJ2-1; D remains unclear. V was clipped by 5 bases and J by 7 bases, with 6 bases between them. Germline CDR1 MDHEN, CDR2 SYDVKM. The CDR3 covers 11 residues. The CDR3 DNA sequence: TGTGCCAGCAGTCTAATGAATGAGCAGTTCTTC. Amino acid sequence: CASSLMNEQFF.

The chain is built from TRBV18 and TRBJ2-1, with TRBD1 matching 8 bases. V trimming: 3 bases; J trimming: 2 bases; junction bases outside the gene matches: 3. The V gene's germline CDR1 is KGHSH and CDR2 LQKENI. The CDR3 contains 15 residues. CDR3 nucleotides: TGTGCCAGCTCACCCGGACAGGGTACCTACAATGAGCAGTTCTTC. It codes for CASSPGQGTYNEQFF.

This clone was seen more than once but under ten times. The chain employs TRBV4-1 and TRBJ2-5, with D possibly being TRBD1 or TRBD2 (5 bases each). The V end was cut by 5 bases, the J end by 3 bases, with 19 bases between. In germline, CDR1 is MGHRA, CDR2 YSYEKL. The length of the CDR3 is 16 residues. CDR3 DNA sequence: TGCGCCAGCAGCTCGGGACCTGTAAGGGGCGAAGAGACCCAGTACTTC. Translating it yields CASSSGPVRGEETQYF.

CDR3 in DNA: TGTGCCAGCAGCTTAGAGTCCGGAAACACCATATATTTT. Encoded protein: CASSLESGNTIYF. V and J are TRBV7-9 and TRBJ1-3; D not resolved. The germline V gene has CDR1 SEHNR and CDR2 FQNEAQ (reference sequence). V was clipped by 1 base and J by 4 bases, with 5 bases between them. The CDR3 has 13 residues. The whole variable domain, filled in from reference TRBV7-9 and TRBJ1-3, reads DTGVSQNPRHKITKRGQNVTFRCDPISEHNRLYWYRQTLGQGPEFLTYFQNEAQLEKSRLLSDRFSAERPKGSFSTLEIQRTEQGDSAMYLCASSLESGNTIYFGEGSWLTVV.

The chain is built from TRBV9 and TRBJ2-5; either TRBD1 or TRBD2 may supply D (5 bases each). Germline V gene sequence: CDR1 SGDLS, CDR2 YYNGEE. Between the trimmed V and J ends, which lost 0 bases and 1 base, there was a span of 13 bases. This CDR3 has 16 residues. CDR3 residues: CASSVGRGTIQETQYF. In nucleotides, the CDR3 is TGTGCCAGCAGCGTAGGTCGAGGGACCATCCAAGAGACCCAGTACTTC.

CDR3 in DNA: TGCGCCAGCAGCTTTCAACAGGGTGAGGGCTACACCTTC. It codes for CASSFQQGEGYTF. The V gene is TRBV5-1, the J gene TRBJ1-2; tentatively, D is TRBD1 (6 bases). Trimming removed 2 bases at V and 8 bases at J, with 13 bases between. Germline CDR1 SGHRS, CDR2 YFSETQ. The CDR3 length is 13 residues.

The CDR3 loop reads CASSLVGTQNTEAFF. As DNA, the CDR3 is TGCGCCAGCAGCTTGGTAGGGACACAGAACACTGAAGCTTTCTTT. The chain combines TRBV5-1 with TRBJ1-1; the D gene is possibly TRBD1 (6 bases). V was pared by 0 bases and J by 1 base, with 10 bases between. The CDR3 is 15 amino acids. CDR1 SGHRS and CDR2 YFSETQ come from the germline V gene.

As DNA, the CDR3 is TGTGCCAGCAGCGTAGAAGGGACTAGCGGGGGGGCGGAAGAGCAGTTCTTC. This encodes CASSVEGTSGGAEEQFF. J is TRBJ2-1 and V is TRBV9; 16 bases align to TRBD2. The germline CDR1 and CDR2 sequences are SGDLS and YYNGEE. V shed 0 bases, J shed 10 bases, and the junction held 7 bases outside the gene matches. The CDR3 has 17 residues.

The chain is built from TRBV3-1 (or the pseudogene TRBV3-2) and TRBJ2-1, with TRBD2 as a possible D gene (6 bases). The CDR3 covers 17 residues. CDR1 is LGHDT and CDR2 is YNNKEL in the germline V gene (reference sequence). V was clipped by 3 bases and J by 4 bases, with 19 bases between them. CDR3 sequence reads: CASSHRVLRGSYNEQFF. CDR3 DNA: TGTGCCAGCAGCCATCGGGTCTTGCGGGGAAGTTACAATGAGCAGTTCTTC.

With regard to this clone: In this CDR3 the conserved last residue, phenylalanine or tryptophan, is missing, so a read error is likely. The DNA is left out, because the CDR3 cannot be placed on it with certainty; the CDR3 is given as TCRdb lists it. This chain joins TRBV12-1 and TRBJ1-5. TRBV12-1 is labeled a pseudogene. The CDR3 spans 9 residues, counting both ends. CDR3 sequence: CASSFARRI.